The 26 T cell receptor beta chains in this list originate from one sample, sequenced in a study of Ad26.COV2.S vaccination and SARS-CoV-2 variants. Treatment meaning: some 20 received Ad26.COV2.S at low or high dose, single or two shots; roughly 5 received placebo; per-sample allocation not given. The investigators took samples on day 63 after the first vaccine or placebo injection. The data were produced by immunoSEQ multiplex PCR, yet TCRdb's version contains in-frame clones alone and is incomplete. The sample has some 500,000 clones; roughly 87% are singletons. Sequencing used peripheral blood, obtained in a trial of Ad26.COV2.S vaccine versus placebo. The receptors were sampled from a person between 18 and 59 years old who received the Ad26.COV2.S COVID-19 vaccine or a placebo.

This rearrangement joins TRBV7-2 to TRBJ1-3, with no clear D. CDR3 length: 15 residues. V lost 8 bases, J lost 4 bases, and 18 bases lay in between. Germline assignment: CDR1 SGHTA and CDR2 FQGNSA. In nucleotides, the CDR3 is TGTGCCAGCGGGGTGGCGGGTACGAGGGGAAACACCATATATTTT. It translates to CASGVAGTRGNTIYF.

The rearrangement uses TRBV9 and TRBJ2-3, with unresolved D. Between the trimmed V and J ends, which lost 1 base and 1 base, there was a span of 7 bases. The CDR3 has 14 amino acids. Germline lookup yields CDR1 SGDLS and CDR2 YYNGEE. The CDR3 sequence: CASSVISGTDTQYF. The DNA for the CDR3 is TGTGCCAGCAGCGTAATATCGGGCACAGATACGCAGTATTTT.

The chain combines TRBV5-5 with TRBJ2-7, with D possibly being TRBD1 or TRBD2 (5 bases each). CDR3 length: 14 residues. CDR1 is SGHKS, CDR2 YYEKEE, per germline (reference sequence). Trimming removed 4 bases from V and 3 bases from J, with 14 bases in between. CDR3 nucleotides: TGTGCCAGCAGCCTGGGGGTCATCAACTACGAGCAGTACTTC. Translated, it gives CASSLGVINYEQYF.

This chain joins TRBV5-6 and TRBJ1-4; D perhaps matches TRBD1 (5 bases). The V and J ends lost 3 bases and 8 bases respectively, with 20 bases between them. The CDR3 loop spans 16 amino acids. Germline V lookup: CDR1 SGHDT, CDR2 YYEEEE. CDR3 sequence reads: CASSWGGAQIGEKLFF. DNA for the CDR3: TGTGCCAGCAGCTGGGGCGGGGCCCAGATTGGGGAAAAACTGTTTTTT.

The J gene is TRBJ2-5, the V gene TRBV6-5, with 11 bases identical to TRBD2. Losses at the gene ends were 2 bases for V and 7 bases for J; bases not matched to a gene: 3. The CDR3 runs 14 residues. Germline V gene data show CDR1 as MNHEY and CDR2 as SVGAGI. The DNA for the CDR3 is TGTGCCAGCAGTTACGGGCTAGCGGGAGGGACCCAGTACTTC. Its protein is CASSYGLAGGTQYF.

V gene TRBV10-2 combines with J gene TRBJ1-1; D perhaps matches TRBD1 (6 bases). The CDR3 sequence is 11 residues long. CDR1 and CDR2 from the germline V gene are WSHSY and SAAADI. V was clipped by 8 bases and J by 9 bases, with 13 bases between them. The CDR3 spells CASSRTVKAFF. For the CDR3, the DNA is TGCGCCAGCTCGCGGACAGTCAAAGCTTTCTTT.

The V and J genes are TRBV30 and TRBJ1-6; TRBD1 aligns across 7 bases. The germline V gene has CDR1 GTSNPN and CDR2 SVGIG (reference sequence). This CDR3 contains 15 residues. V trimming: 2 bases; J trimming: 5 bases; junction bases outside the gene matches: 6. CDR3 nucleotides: TGTGCCTGGAGTCCGACCGGGACAGATAATTCACCCCTCCACTTT. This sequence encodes CAWSPTGTDNSPLHF.

The CDR3 bases are TGTGCCAGCAGCTTAAACGGCAACTCCTACAATGAGCAGTTCTTC. Its translation: CASSLNGNSYNEQFF. The V call is TRBV7-2, the J call TRBJ2-1; D remains ambiguous. The CDR3 loop spans 15 amino acids. CDR1 is SGHTA, CDR2 FQGNSA, per germline. V lost 2 bases and J 0 bases, leaving 8 bases between the germline ends.

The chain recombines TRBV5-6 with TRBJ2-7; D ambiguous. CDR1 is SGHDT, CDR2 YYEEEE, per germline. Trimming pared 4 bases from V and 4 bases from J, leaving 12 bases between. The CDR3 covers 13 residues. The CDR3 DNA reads TGTGCCAGCAGCCCCCCCGGCCTGTACGAGCAGTACTTC. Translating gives CASSPPGLYEQYF.

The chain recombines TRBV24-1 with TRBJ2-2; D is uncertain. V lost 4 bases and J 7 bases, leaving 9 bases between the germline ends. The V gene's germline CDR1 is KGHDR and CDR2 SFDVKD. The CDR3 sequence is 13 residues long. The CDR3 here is CATSDPSIGELFF. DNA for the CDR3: TGTGCCACCAGTGACCCCTCTATCGGGGAGCTGTTTTTT.

The CDR3 region has the DNA TGTGCCAGCAGCCAACTGACAGGGGGTTGGTTTAATGAGCAGTTCTTC. It specifies CASSQLTGGWFNEQFF. This chain links TRBV14 with TRBJ2-1; 9 bases are a match to TRBD1. Germline values: CDR1 SGHDN, CDR2 FVKESK. The CDR3 runs to 16 residues. V gave up 2 bases and J gave up 7 bases; unmatched junction bases: 9.

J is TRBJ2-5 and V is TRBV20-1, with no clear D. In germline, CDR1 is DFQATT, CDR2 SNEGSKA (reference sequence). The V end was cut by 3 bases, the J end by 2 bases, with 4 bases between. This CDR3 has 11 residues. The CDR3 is CSASDQETQYF. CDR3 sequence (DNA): TGCAGTGCTAGTGATCAAGAGACCCAGTACTTC.

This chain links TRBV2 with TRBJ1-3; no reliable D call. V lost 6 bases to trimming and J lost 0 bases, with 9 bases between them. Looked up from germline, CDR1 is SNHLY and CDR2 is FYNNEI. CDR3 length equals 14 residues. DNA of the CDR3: TGTGCCAGCAGCCGGGGTGTCTCTGGAAACACCATATATTTT. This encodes CASSRGVSGNTIYF.

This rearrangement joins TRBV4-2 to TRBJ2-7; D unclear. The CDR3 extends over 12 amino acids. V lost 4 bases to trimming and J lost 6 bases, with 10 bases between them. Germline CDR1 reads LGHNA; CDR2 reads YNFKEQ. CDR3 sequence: CASSPSLGEQYF. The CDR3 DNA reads TGTGCCAGCAGCCCTAGTCTGGGCGAGCAGTACTTC.

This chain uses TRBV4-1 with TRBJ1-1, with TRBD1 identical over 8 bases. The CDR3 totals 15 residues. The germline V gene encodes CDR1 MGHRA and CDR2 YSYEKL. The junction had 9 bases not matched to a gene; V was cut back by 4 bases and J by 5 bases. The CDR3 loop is CASSLLRTGITEAFF. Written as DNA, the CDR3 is TGCGCCAGCAGCCTATTGAGGACAGGGATAACTGAAGCTTTCTTT.

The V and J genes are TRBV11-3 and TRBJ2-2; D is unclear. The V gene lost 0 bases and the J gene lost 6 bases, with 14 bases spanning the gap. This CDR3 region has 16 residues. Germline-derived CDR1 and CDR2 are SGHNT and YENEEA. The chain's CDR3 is CASSLDSVRAAGELFF. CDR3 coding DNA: TGTGCCAGCAGCTTAGATTCCGTCCGAGCCGCCGGGGAGCTGTTTTTT.

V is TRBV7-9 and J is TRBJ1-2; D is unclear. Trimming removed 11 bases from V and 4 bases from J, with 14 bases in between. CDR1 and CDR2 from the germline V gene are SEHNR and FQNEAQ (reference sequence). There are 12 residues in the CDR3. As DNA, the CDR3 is TGTGCCTTTGAGGGCTCCCTCTATGGCTACACCTTC. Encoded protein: CAFEGSLYGYTF.

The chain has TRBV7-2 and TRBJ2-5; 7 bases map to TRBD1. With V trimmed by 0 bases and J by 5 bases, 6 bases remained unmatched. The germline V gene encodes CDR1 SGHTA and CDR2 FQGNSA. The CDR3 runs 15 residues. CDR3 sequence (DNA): TGTGCCAGCAGCTTAGCCCGACAGGGCGGGGAGACCCAGTACTTC. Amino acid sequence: CASSLARQGGETQYF. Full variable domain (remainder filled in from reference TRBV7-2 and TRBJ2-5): GAGVSQSPSNKVTEKGKDVELRCDPISGHTALYWYRQSLGQGLEFLIYFQGNSAPDKSGLPSDRFSAERTGGSVSTLTIQRTQQEDSAVYLCASSLARQGGETQYFGPGTRLLVL.

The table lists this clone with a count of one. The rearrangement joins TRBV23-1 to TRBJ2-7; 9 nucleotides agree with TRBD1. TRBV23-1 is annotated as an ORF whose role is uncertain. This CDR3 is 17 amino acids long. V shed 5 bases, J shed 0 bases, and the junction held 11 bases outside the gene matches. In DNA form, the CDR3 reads TGCGCCAGCAGTGCCGGACAGGGGTCCCCTCGCTCCTACGAGCAGTACTTC. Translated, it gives CASSAGQGSPRSYEQYF.

CDR3 nucleotides: TGTGCCAGCAGTGACTACGCACAAGAGACCCAGTACTTC. It yields the protein CASSDYAQETQYF. The rearrangement links TRBV12-3 or TRBV12-4 to TRBJ2-5; D perhaps matches TRBD2 (5 bases). The CDR3 runs to 13 residues. V lost 5 bases, J lost 2 bases, and 9 bases lay in between.

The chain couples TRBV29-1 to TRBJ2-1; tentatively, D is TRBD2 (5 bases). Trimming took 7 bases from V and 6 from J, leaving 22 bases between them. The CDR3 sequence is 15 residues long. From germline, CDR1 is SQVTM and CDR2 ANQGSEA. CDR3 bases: TGCAGCGCCGCTTGGGTGGGAGCCCCCTCCAATGAGCAGTTCTTC. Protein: CSAAWVGAPSNEQFF.

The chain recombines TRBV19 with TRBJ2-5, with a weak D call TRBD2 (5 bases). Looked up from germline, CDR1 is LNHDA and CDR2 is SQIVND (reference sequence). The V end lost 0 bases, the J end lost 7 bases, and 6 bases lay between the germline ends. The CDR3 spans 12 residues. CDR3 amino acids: CASSIDRGTQYF. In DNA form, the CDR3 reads TGTGCCAGTAGTATAGATCGGGGGACCCAGTACTTC. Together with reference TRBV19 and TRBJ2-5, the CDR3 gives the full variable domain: DGGITQSPKYLFRKEGQNVTLSCEQNLNHDAMYWYRQDPGQGLRLIYYSQIVNDFQKGDIAEGYSVSREKKESFPLTVTSAQKNPTAFYLCASSIDRGTQYFGPGTRLLVL.

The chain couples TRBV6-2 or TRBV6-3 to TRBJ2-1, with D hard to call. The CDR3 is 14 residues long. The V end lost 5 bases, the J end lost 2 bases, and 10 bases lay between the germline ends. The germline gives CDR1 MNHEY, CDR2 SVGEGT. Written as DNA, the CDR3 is TGTGCCAGCAGTAACACGGCTACCTACAATGAGCAGTTCTTC. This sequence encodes CASSNTATYNEQFF.

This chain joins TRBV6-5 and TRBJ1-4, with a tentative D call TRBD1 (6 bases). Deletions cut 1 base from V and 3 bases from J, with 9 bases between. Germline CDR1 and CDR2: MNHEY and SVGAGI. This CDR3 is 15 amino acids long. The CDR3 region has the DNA TGTGCCAGCAGTTACTTAGGACAGTCTAATGAAAAACTGTTTTTT. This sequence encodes CASSYLGQSNEKLFF.

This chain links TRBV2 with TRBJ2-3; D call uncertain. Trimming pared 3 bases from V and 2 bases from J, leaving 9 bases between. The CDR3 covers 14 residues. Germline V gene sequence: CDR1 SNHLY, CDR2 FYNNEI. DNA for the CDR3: TGTGCCAGCAGTGAGGGTTTCTCCACAGATACGCAGTATTTT. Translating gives CASSEGFSTDTQYF.

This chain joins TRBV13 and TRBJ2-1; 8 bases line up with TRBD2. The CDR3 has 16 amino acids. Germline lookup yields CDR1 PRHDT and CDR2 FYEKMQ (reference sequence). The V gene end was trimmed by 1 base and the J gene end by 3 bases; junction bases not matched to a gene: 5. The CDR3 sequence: CASSLEGGGRYNEQFF. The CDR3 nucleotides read TGTGCCAGCAGCTTAGAGGGCGGGGGGCGCTACAATGAGCAGTTCTTC. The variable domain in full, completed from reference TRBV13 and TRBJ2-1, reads AAGVIQSPRHLIKEKRETATLKCYPIPRHDTVYWYQQGPGQDPQFLISFYEKMQSDKGSIPDRFSAQQFSDYHSELNMSSLELGDSALYFCASSLEGGGRYNEQFFGPGTRLTVL.